This TCR beta chain derives from a study of blood T cell repertoires in COVID-19. Study at large: Samples taken during acute and convalescent COVID-19 were collected in the United States, Italy and Spain. From T cells, B-cell-depleted T cells, or PBMCs came the material, which was cDNA or gDNA.

Per the authors' pipeline: Amplification with reference gene primers provided the estimates of nucleated cell counts. The assay was immunoSEQ multiplex PCR, and TCRdb's table has in-frame clones only and misses some. V and J calls and clone size are copied from that table; D and trimming were computed from the DNA. This table holds about 400,000 clones, about 89% found once. The V gene's germline CDR1 is LGHDT and CDR2 YNNKEL (reference sequence). The CDR3 totals 17 residues. V was trimmed by 0 bases and J by 6 bases, leaving 20 bases between them. The clonotype was recovered from a woman aged 30 to 39 with acute or convalescent COVID-19. The chain combines TRBV3-1 (or the pseudogene TRBV3-2) with TRBJ1-2, with D possibly matching TRBD1 (6 bases). The source material was peripheral blood. The CDR3 here is CASSQDSARGLGHGYTF. CDR3 nucleotides: TGTGCCAGCAGCCAAGATTCTGCCAGGGGTTTAGGGCATGGCTACACCTTC.